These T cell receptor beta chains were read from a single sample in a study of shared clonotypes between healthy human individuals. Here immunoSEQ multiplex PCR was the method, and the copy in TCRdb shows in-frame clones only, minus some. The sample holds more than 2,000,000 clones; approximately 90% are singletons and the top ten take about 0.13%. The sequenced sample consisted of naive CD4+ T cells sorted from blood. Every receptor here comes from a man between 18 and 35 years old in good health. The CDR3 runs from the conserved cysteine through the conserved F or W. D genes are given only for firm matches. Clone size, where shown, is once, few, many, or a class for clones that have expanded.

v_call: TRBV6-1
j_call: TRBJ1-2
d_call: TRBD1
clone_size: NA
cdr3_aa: CASSALQGRGYTF
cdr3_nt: TGTGCCAGCAGTGCCCTACAGGGGCGAGGCTACACCTTC

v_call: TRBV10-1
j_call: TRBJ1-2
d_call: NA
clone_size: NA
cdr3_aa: CASSETLNYGYTF
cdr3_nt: TGCGCCAGCAGTGAGACACTCAACTATGGCTACACCTTC

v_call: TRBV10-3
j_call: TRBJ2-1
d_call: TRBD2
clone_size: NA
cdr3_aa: CAISDSGLAGLSSYNEQFF
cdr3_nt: TGTGCCATCAGTGACTCGGGACTAGCGGGCCTCAGCTCCTACAATGAGCAGTTCTTC

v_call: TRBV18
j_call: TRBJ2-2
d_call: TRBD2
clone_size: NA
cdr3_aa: CASSPWTSGAGNTGELFF
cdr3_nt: TGTGCCAGCTCACCTTGGACTAGCGGGGCCGGGAACACCGGGGAGCTGTTTTTT

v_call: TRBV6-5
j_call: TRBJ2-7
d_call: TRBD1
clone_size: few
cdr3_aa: CASTDRAGQYF
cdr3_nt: TGTGCCAGCACCGACAGGGCTGGGCAGTACTTC

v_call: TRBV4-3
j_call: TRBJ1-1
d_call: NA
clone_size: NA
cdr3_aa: CASSQETGLEAFF
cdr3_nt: TGCGCCAGCAGCCAAGAAACAGGACTTGAAGCTTTCTTT

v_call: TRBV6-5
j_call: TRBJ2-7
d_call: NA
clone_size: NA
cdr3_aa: CASRTGPTAYEQYF
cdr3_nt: TGTGCCAGCAGAACAGGGCCCACCGCCTACGAGCAGTACTTC

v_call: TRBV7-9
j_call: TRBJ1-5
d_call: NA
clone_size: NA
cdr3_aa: CASSLAVGTSNQPQHF
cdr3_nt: TGTGCCAGCAGCTTAGCAGTAGGGACCAGCAATCAGCCCCAGCATTTT

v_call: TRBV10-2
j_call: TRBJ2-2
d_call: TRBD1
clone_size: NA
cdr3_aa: CASSEARGPTTGELFF
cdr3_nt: TGCGCCAGCAGTGAGGCAAGGGGGCCGACCACCGGGGAGCTGTTTTTT

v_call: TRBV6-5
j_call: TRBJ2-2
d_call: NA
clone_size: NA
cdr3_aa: CASSSPGEVTGELFF
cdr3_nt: TGTGCCAGCAGTTCCCCGGGAGAGGTCACCGGGGAGCTGTTTTTT

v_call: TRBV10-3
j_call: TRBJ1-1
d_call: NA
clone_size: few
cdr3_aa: CAISEPATEAFF
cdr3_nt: TGTGCCATCAGTGAACCAGCCACTGAAGCTTTCTTT

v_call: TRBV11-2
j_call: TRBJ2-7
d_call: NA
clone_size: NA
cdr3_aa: CASSPFLMSEQYF
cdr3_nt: TGTGCCAGCAGCCCATTCCTCATGTCCGAGCAGTACTTC

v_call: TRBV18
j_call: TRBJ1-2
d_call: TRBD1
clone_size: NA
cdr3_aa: CASSPLTGGSTGYTF
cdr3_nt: TGTGCCAGCTCACCCTTGACAGGGGGCTCGACGGGCTACACCTTC

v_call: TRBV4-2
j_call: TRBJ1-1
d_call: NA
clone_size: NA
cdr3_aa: CASSQELTAEAFF
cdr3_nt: TGTGCCAGCAGCCAAGAACTCACCGCTGAAGCTTTCTTT

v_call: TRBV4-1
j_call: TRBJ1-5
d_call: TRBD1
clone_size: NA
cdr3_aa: CASSQDMGQAYQPQHF
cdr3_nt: TGCGCCAGCAGCCAAGATATGGGACAGGCGTATCAGCCCCAGCATTTT

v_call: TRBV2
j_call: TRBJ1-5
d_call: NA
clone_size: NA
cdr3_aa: CASSEGTEYYQPQHF
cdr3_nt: TGTGCCAGCAGTGAAGGGACGGAATACTATCAGCCCCAGCATTTT

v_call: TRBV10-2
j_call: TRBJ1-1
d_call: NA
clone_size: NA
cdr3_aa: CASSEQGIRGEAFF
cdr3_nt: TGCGCCAGCAGTGAACAGGGTATTCGGGGTGAAGCTTTCTTT

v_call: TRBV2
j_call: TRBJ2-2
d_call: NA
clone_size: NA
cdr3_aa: CASSDTAGAVGELFF
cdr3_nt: TGTGCCAGCAGTGACACTGCGGGGGCTGTCGGGGAGCTGTTTTTT

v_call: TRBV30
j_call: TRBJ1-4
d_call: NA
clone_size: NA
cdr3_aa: CAWRRTTTNEKLFF
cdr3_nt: TGTGCCTGGAGGCGGACAACAACTAATGAAAAACTGTTTTTT

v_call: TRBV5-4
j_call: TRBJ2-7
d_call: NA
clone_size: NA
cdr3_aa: CASGRSEPGRAYEQYF
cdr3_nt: TGTGCCAGCGGACGAAGCGAGCCGGGAAGAGCCTACGAGCAGTACTTC

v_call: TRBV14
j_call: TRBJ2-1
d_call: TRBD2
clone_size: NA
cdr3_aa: CASSQRLANEQFF
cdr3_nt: TGTGCCAGCAGCCAAAGACTAGCAAATGAGCAGTTCTTC

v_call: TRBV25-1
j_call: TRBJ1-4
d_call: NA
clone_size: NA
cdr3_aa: CASSDPGLGRWYEKLFF
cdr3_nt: TGTGCCAGCAGTGATCCCGGCCTTGGAAGGTGGTATGAAAAACTGTTTTTT

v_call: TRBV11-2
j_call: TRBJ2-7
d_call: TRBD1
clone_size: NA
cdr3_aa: CASSQGTGLYEQYF
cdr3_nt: TGTGCCAGCAGCCAAGGGACAGGCCTCTACGAGCAGTACTTC

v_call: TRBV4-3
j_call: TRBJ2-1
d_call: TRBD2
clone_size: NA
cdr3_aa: CASSQDLGTSANEQFF
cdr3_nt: TGCGCCAGCAGCCAAGACTTGGGGACTAGCGCTAATGAGCAGTTCTTC

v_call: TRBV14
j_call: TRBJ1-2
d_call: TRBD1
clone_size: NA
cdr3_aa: CASSSRPAGGYGYTF
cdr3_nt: TGTGCCAGCAGCTCACGCCCGGCAGGGGGCTATGGCTACACCTTC

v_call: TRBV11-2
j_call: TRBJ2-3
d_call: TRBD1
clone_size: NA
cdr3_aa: CATGQAIHTDTQYF
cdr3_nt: TGTGCCACCGGACAGGCCATACACACAGATACGCAGTATTTT

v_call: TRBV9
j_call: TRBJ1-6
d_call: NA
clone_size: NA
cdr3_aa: CASSVEGHSNSPLHF
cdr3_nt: TGTGCCAGCAGCGTAGAGGGACATTCTAATTCACCCCTCCACTTT

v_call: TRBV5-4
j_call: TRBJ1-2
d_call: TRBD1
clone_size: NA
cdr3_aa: CASSPQGAFGYTF
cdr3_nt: TGTGCCAGCAGCCCTCAGGGGGCGTTCGGCTACACCTTC

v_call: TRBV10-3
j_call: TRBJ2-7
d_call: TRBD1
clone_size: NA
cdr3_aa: CAISESTGQGYEQYF
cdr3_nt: TGTGCCATCAGTGAGTCGACGGGACAGGGCTACGAGCAGTACTTC

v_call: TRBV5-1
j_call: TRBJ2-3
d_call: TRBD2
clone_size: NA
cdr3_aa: CASTTSGSTDTQYF
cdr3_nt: TGCGCCAGTACGACTAGCGGGAGTACAGATACGCAGTATTTT

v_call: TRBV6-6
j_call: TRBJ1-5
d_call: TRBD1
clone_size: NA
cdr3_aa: CASSWGGQGDQPQHF
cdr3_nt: TGTGCCAGCAGTTGGGGGGGACAGGGGGATCAGCCCCAGCATTTT

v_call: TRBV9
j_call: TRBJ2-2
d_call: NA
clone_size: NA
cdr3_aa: CASSVAGGGGTGELFF
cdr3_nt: TGTGCCAGCAGCGTAGCAGGAGGAGGAGGCACCGGGGAGCTGTTTTTT

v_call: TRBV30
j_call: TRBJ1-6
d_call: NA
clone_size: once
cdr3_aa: CAWGTLYNSPLHF
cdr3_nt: TGTGCCTGGGGGACTCTCTATAATTCACCCCTCCACTTT

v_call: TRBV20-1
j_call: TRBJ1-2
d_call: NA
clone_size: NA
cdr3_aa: CSAGIQGGYTF
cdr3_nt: TGCAGTGCTGGGATACAGGGCGGCTACACCTTC

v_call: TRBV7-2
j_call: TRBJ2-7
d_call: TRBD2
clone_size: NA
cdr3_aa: CASSSGTSGSSEQYF
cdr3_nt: TGTGCCAGCAGCTCCGGGACTAGCGGGAGTAGCGAGCAGTACTTC

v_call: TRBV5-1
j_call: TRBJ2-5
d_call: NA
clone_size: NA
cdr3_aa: CASSLGGSQGSQETQYF
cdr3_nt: TGCGCCAGCAGCTTAGGGGGGAGCCAGGGGTCGCAAGAGACCCAGTACTTC

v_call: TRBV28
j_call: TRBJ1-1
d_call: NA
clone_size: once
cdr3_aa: CASSLMGGGNTEAFF
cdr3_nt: TGTGCCAGCAGTTTAATGGGAGGCGGGAACACTGAAGCTTTCTTT

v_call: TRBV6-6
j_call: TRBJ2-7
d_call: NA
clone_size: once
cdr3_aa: CASTRDWTYEQYF
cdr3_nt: TGTGCCAGCACCCGGGACTGGACCTACGAGCAGTACTTC

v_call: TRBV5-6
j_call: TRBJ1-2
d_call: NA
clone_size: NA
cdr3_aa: CASSPVREEVSGYTF
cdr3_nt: TGTGCCAGCAGCCCAGTCCGGGAAGAAGTCTCTGGCTACACCTTC

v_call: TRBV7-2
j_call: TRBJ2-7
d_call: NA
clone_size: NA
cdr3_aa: CASSLYAGPYEQYF
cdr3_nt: TGTGCCAGCAGCTTATATGCGGGCCCTTACGAGCAGTACTTC

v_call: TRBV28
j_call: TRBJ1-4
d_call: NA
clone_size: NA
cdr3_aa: CASSFFRATNEKLFF
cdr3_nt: TGTGCCAGCAGTTTTTTCCGAGCAACTAATGAAAAACTGTTTTTT

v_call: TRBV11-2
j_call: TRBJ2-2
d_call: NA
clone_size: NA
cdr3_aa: CASSSPRRERRAGELFF
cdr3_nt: TGTGCCAGCAGCTCCCCCCGACGGGAACGACGAGCCGGGGAGCTGTTTTTT

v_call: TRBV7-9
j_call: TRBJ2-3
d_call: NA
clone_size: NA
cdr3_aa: CASSLGVSTDTQYF
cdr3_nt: TGTGCCAGCAGCTTAGGGGTTAGCACAGATACGCAGTATTTT

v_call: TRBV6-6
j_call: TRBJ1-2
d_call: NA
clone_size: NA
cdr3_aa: CASSYSIRYTF
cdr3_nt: TGTGCCAGCAGTTACTCGATCCGCTACACCTTC

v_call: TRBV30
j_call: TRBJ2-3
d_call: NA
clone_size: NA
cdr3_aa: CAWSHRVGTDTQYF
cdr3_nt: TGTGCCTGGAGCCACAGGGTGGGGACAGATACGCAGTATTTT

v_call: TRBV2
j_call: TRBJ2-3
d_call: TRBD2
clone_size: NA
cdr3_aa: CASSAAGGSTDTQYF
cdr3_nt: TGTGCCAGCAGTGCAGCGGGGGGAAGCACAGATACGCAGTATTTT

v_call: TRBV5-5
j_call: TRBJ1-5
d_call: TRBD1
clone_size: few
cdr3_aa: CASSFDRDQPQHF
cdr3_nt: TGTGCCAGCAGCTTCGACAGGGATCAGCCCCAGCATTTT

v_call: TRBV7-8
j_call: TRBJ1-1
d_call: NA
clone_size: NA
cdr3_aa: CASSLIGGGRVTEAFF
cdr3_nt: TGTGCCAGCAGCTTAATCGGGGGAGGGCGGGTCACTGAAGCTTTCTTT

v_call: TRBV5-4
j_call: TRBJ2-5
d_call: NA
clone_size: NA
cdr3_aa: CASSPRGAETQYF
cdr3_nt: TGTGCCAGCAGCCCGAGGGGGGCAGAGACCCAGTACTTC

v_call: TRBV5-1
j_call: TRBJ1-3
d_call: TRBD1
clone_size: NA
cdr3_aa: CASSLTGGNGNTIYF
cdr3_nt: TGCGCCAGCAGCTTGACAGGGGGTAACGGAAACACCATATATTTT

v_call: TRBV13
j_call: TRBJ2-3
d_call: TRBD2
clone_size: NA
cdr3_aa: CASSLRRGGLPDTQYF
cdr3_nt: TGTGCCAGCAGCTTAAGGCGGGGGGGCCTTCCAGATACGCAGTATTTT